A single sample gave rise to the 10 T cell receptor beta chains below, sequenced in a study of T cell responses to AZD1222 COVID-19 vaccine (dated by TCRdb to the early 2020s). The sample's time point label, decoded: baseline before first vaccination. The receptor library was made with the immunoSEQ multiplex PCR assay. TCRdb carries this immuneACCESS record with in-frame sequences only. Its versions omit some clonotypes, under half of them owing to an unresolved V gene in the studies checked, with the rest unexplained. Present in this sample are 150,000 to 200,000 clones, roughly nine tenths of which were seen just once. Jointly, the top ten make up about 2.8% of the sample. The specimen was peripheral blood, collected on day 0 of AZD1222 vaccination. These receptors were taken from an adult in good health.

The rearrangement links TRBV10-3 to TRBJ2-4; 8 bases are a match to TRBD1. Germline V gives CDR1 ENHRY, CDR2 SYGVKD. V dropped 0 bases and J dropped 1; count of bases not matched to a gene: 5. The CDR3 totals 17 residues. CDR3 nucleotides: TGTGCCATCAGTGAGTCCCGGGACAGGACGGCCAAAAACATTCAGTACTTC. Its translation is CAISESRDRTAKNIQYF.

The rearrangement links TRBV5-6 to TRBJ1-1, with D unclear. This CDR3 region has 14 residues. CDR1 SGHDT and CDR2 YYEEEE come from the germline V gene. V dropped 0 bases and J dropped 6 bases, with 12 bases sitting between them. CDR3 sequence (DNA): TGTGCCAGCAGCTTGGGACCCAAGGACTCTGAAGCTTTCTTT. Its translation: CASSLGPKDSEAFF.

The V call is TRBV5-1, the J call TRBJ2-1, with D unresolved. V dropped 3 bases and J dropped 0 bases, with 19 bases sitting between them. Germline CDR1 reads SGHRS; CDR2 reads YFSETQ. The CDR3 has 18 amino acids. The CDR3 spells CASSWAKERSSSYNEQFF. In nucleotides, the CDR3 is TGCGCCAGCAGCTGGGCCAAGGAGCGATCCAGCTCCTACAATGAGCAGTTCTTC.

A remark on this clone: Germline is not matched at one junction end, which may reflect a read error. The chain couples TRBV5-1 to TRBJ1-1; 7 nucleotides line up with TRBD1. This CDR3 contains 15 residues. The germline CDR1 and CDR2 sequences are SGHRS and YFSETQ. The CDR3 loop reads CASSLGGTANTEAFF. The DNA of the CDR3 is TGCGCCAGCAGTTTGGGAGGGACAGCGAACACTGAAGCTTTCTTT.

The chain uses TRBV30 and TRBJ1-3, with D possibly TRBD1 on 6 matching bases. The CDR3 contains 16 residues. Looked up from germline, CDR1 is GTSNPN and CDR2 is SVGIG (reference sequence). Trimming pared 4 bases from V and 0 bases from J, leaving 16 bases between. In DNA form, the CDR3 reads TGTGCCTGGACCGGGGGCAGGGGAGGCTCTGGAAACACCATATATTTT. This sequence encodes CAWTGGRGGSGNTIYF.

The chain uses TRBV12-3 or TRBV12-4 and TRBJ2-5; D is unresolved. The CDR3 loop spans 13 amino acids. V lost 9 bases to trimming and J lost 5 bases, with 16 bases between them. The CDR3 sequence is CASTTLGIETQYF. CDR3 nucleotide sequence: TGTGCCAGTACGACCCTAGGGATTGAGACCCAGTACTTC.

This clone appeared once. J is TRBJ2-3 and V is TRBV30, with D possibly being TRBD2 (6 bases). V was pared by 5 bases and J by 0 bases, with 6 bases between. CDR1 GTSNPN and CDR2 SVGIG come from the germline V gene (reference sequence). The CDR3 has 12 amino acids. The CDR3 DNA reads TGTGCCTGGGGGACTAGCACAGATACGCAGTATTTT. It yields the protein CAWGTSTDTQYF.

The V gene is TRBV4-2, the J gene TRBJ1-5, with TRBD1 matching over 9 bases. Germline V gene sequence: CDR1 LGHNA, CDR2 YNFKEQ. This CDR3 contains 15 residues. J gave up 6 bases and V 1 base, and 4 bases lay outside the gene matches. The CDR3 spells CASSQVDRGSQPQHF. Written as DNA, the CDR3 is TGTGCCAGCAGCCAAGTCGACAGGGGGAGTCAGCCCCAGCATTTT.

The chain recombines TRBV19 with TRBJ1-1; D is possibly TRBD1 (5 bases). The germline gives CDR1 LNHDA, CDR2 SQIVND (reference sequence). CDR3 length: 15 residues. The V end was cut by 7 bases, the J end by 5 bases, with 20 bases between. The chain's CDR3 is CASTADGGSGTEAFF. CDR3 coding DNA: TGTGCCAGTACCGCTGATGGGGGAAGCGGAACTGAAGCTTTCTTT. Together with reference TRBV19 and TRBJ1-1, the CDR3 gives the full variable domain: DGGITQSPKYLFRKEGQNVTLSCEQNLNHDAMYWYRQDPGQGLRLIYYSQIVNDFQKGDIAEGYSVSREKKESFPLTVTSAQKNPTAFYLCASTADGGSGTEAFFGQGTRLTVV.

This rearrangement joins TRBV6-5 to TRBJ1-2; D perhaps matches TRBD1 (6 bases). Per the germline V gene, CDR1 is MNHEY and CDR2 is SVGAGI. V lost 7 bases and J lost 8, with 14 bases in between. The CDR3 covers 12 residues. In nucleotides, the CDR3 is TGTGCCAGCACCAAAAGGGGGTTAGGCTACACCTTC. Amino acids: CASTKRGLGYTF.